In its sample, the clone carrying this T cell receptor (beta chain) was seen many times. Construction of the TCR beta libraries employed iRepertoire HTBI primers in conjunction with Arm-PCR of CDR3 regions. TCRdb re-called the multiplex PCR reads with MiXCR, one entry per CDR3 protein. The data contain some 350,000 distinct CDR3 sequences, 15% to 20% of them singletons. The sample belongs to a study of regulatory T cells in long-lasting Graves disease. About the study: Under 3 months of antithyroid drugs had been taken by newly diagnosed Graves' patients.

Time point specified: newly diagnosed GD, antithyroid drugs for less than 3 months. Isolated PBMC RNA provided the starting material for the TCR library. Criteria from the American Thyroid Association guidelines were applied to diagnose Graves' disease. The data also belong to a second study, concerning T cells in Graves' hyperthyroidism and ophthalmopathy. From that second work: Participants, patients aged 18 to 65, had newly diagnosed hyperthyroidism with a duration under 2 months.

Sequenced material: peripheral blood mononuclear cells (PBMCs), taken at new diagnosis, from a patient treated with antithyroid drugs. The clonotype was recovered from a woman between 18 and 29 years old with Graves disease.

In DNA form, the CDR3 reads TGTGCCAGCAGCTTACTTGCGGGGGACTATGGCTACACCTTC. Translating gives CASSLLAGDYGYTF. The V call is TRBV7-2, the J call TRBJ1-2; TRBD1 might be the D (5 bases). The CDR3 has 14 amino acids. CDR1 SGHTA and CDR2 FQGNSA come from the germline V gene. V was shortened by 2 bases and J by 3 bases, with 10 bases between the two germline ends.